The subject of this entry is one T cell receptor (beta chain). The people who gave samples were healthy Caucasians from Russia, aged roughly 6 to 95. The length of the CDR3 is 16 residues. Germline V CDR1 and CDR2: DFQATT, SNEGSKA (reference sequence). The record originates from a study of blood T cells in healthy people across ages. For the second PCR, which ran for 7 to 11 cycles, a sample-barcoded 5' primer and a J-beta primer mix were used. Each single sample gave us at least 2.5 million CDR3-containing paired-end reads. Each CDR3 protein is one row after TCRdb ran MiXCR on the 5' RACE reads. This table has around 1,700,000 distinct CDR3 sequences, under 30% appearing once.

The receptor's source is a woman aged 30 to 39 in good health. Sample: blood. The rearrangement links TRBV20-1 to TRBJ2-7; D may match TRBD1 or TRBD2 (6 bases each). The J call could be wrong; TRBJ2-5 is a better fit for the DNA end. In DNA, the CDR3 is TGCAGTGCTAGTCGACCGGGCGGGAAGGGGGGAGGGACCCAGTACTTC. This gives the protein CSASRPGGKGGGTQYF.